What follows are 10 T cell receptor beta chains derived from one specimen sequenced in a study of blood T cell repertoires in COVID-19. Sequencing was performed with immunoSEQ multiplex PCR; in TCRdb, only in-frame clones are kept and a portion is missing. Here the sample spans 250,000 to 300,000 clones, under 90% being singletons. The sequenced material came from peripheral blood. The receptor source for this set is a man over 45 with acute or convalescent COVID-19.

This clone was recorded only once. The CDR3 DNA follows: TGTGCCAGCACCCCCTTTAGGGGCTACGAGAACACCGGGGAGCTGTTTTTT. This codes for CASTPFRGYENTGELFF. The rearrangement links TRBV7-8 to TRBJ2-2; D possibly corresponds to TRBD1 (5 bases). CDR1 and CDR2 (germline): SGHVS, FQNEAQ. V lost 7 bases, J lost 1 base, and 19 bases lay in between. This CDR3 has 17 residues. The entire variable domain, with the rest obtained from reference TRBV7-8 and TRBJ2-2, is as follows: GAGVSQSPRYKVAKRGQDVALRCDPISGHVSLFWYQQALGQGPEFLTYFQNEAQLDKSGLPSDRFFAERPEGSVSTLKIQRTQQEDSAVYLCASTPFRGYENTGELFFGEGSRLTVL.

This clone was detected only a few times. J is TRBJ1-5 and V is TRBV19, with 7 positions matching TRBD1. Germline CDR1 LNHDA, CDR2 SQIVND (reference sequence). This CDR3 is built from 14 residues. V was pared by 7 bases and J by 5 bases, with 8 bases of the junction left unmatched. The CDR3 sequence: CASKSLTGYQPQHF. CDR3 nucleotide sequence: TGTGCCAGTAAATCACTGACAGGGTATCAGCCCCAGCATTTT.

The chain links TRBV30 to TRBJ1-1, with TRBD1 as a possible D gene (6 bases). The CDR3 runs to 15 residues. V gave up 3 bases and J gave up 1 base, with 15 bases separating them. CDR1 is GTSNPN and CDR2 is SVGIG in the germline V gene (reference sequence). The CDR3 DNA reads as TGTGCCTGGAGGAAACAGGGTGGCTGGAACACTGAAGCTTTCTTT. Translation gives CAWRKQGGWNTEAFF.

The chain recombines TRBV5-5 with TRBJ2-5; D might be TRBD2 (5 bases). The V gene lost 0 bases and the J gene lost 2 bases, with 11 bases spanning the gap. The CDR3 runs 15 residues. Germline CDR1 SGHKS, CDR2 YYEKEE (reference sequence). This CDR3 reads CASSLAPTRQETQYF. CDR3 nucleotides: TGTGCCAGCAGCTTGGCCCCAACTAGACAAGAGACCCAGTACTTC.

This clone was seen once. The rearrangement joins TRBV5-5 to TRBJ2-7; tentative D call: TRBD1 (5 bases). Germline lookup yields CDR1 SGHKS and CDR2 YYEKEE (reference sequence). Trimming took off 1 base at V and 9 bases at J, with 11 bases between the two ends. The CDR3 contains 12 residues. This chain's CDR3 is CASSLPGPMQYF. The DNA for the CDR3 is TGTGCCAGCAGCTTGCCAGGGCCGATGCAGTACTTC.

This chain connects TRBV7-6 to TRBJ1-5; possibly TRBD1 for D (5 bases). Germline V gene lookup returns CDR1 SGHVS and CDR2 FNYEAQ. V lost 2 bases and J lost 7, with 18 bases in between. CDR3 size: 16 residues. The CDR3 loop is CASSLRAGFVPQPQHF. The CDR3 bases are TGTGCCAGCAGCTTACGGGCAGGGTTTGTTCCGCAGCCCCAGCATTTT. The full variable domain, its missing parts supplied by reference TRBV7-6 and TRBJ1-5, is GAGVSQSPRYKVTKRGQDVALRCDPISGHVSLYWYRQALGQGPEFLTYFNYEAQQDKSGLPNDRFSAERPEGSISTLTIQRTEQRDSAMYRCASSLRAGFVPQPQHFGDGTRLSIL.

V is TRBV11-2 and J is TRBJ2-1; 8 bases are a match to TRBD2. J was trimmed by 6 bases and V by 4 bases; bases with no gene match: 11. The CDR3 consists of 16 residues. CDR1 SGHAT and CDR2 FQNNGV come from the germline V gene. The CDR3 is CASSWSGTSLGNEQFF. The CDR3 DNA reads TGTGCCAGCAGCTGGTCCGGGACTAGTTTGGGCAATGAGCAGTTCTTC.

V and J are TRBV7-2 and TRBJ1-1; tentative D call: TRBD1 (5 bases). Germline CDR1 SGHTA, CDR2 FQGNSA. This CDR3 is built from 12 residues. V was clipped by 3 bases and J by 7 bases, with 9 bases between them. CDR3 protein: CASSFLTDEAFF. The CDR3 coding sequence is TGTGCCAGCAGCTTCTTGACAGATGAAGCTTTCTTT.

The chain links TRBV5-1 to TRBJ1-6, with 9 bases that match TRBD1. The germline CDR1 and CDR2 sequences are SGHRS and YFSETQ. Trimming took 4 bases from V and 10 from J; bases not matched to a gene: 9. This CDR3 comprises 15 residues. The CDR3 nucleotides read TGCGCCAGCAGCCCCCAGACAGGGGGGGGCTCACCCCTCCACTTT. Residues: CASSPQTGGGSPLHF.

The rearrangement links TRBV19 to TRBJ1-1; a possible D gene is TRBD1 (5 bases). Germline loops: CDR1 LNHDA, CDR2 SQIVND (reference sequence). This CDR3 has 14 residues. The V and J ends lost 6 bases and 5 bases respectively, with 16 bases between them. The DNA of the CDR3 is TGTGCCAGTAGCCTAACGGGACGGGAGACTGAAGCTTTCTTT. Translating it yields CASSLTGRETEAFF.